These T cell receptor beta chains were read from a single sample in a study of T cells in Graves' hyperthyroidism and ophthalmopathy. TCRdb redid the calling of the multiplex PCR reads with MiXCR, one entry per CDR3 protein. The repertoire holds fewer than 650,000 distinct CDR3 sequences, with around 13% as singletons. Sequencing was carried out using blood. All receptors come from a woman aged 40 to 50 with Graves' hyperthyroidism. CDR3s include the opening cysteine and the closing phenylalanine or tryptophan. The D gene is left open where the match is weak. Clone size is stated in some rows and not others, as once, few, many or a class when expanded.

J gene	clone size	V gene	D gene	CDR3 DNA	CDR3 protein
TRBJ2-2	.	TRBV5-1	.	TGCGCCAGCAGCATGGGGCCCACGGGTTGGACCGGGGAGCTGTTTTTT	CASSMGPTGWTGELFF
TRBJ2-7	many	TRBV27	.	TGTGCCAGCAGTTTATCACCCGGATCCCCAGCGGAGCAGTACTTC	CASSLSPGSPAEQYF
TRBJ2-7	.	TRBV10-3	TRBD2	TGTGCCATCAGAAGACTAGCGGGGGAGCAGTACTTC	CAIRRLAGEQYF
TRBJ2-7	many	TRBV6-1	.	TGTGCCAGCAGCCCGGGACTGCTAAGCTCCTACGAGCAGTACTTC	CASSPGLLSSYEQYF
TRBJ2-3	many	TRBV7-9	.	TGTGCCAGCAGCTTAGCAGGTTTCTCCACAGATACGCAGTATTTT	CASSLAGFSTDTQYF
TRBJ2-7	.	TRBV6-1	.	TGTGCCAGCAGCCTGGGACTCGTGCTATCCTACGAGCAGTACTTC	CASSLGLVLSYEQYF
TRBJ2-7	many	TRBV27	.	TGTGCCAGCAGTTCGCGAGGGGGGGGAGGATTATTTTCCTACGAGCAGTACTTC	CASSSRGGGGLFSYEQYF
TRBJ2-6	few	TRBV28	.	TGTGCCAGCACCGGTGGGGCCAACGTCCTGACTTTC	CASTGGANVLTF
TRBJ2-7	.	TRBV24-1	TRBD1	TGTGCCACCAGTGATATACTGACAGGGCACATCTACGAGCAGTACTTC	CATSDILTGHIYEQYF
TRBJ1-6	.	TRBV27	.	TGTGCCAGCAGTTTACGGGACGGAATTAATTCACCCCTCCACTTT	CASSLRDGINSPLHF
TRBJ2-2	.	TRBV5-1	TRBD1	TGCGCCAGCAGCCCCGCGACAGGGGGCACCGGGGAGCTGTTTTTT	CASSPATGGTGELFF
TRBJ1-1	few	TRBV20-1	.	TGCAGTGCTAGGGGTGGCACCTTTATGAACACTGAAGCTTTCTTT	CSARGGTFMNTEAFF
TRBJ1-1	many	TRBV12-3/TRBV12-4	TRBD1	TGTGCCAGCAGCGGGGGACAGGTCGGTATAGGGGGCACTGAAGCTTTCTTT	CASSGGQVGIGGTEAFF
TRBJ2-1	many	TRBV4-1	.	TGCGCCAGCAGCCAAGACAGAACTAGCTACAATGAGCAGTTCTTC	CASSQDRTSYNEQFF
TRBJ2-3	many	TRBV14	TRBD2	TGTGCCAGCAGCCAGTTAGCGGGAGGGCCCGCAGATACGCAGTATTTT	CASSQLAGGPADTQYF
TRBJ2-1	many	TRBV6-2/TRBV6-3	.	TGTGCCAGCAGTTACACCTTTCGGGTGGGACAACCATCCTACAATGAGCAGTTCTTC	CASSYTFRVGQPSYNEQFF
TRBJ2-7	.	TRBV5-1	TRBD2	TGCGCCAGCAGCACAGGGGGGACTAGCGGGAGTGGGTCCTACGAGCAGTACTTC	CASSTGGTSGSGSYEQYF
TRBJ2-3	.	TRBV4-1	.	TGCGCCAGCAGCCACCCCACCACAGATACGCAGTATTTT	CASSHPTTDTQYF
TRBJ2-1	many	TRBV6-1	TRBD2	TGTGCCAGCAGCGGACTAGCGGGGGTAGGCAATGAGCAGTTCTTC	CASSGLAGVGNEQFF
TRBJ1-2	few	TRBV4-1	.	TGCGCCAGCAGCCAAGATCCTGGGGGGGGCCCCTATGGCTACACCTTC	CASSQDPGGGPYGYTF